This T cell receptor (beta chain) was sequenced in a study of T-cell memory formation after mild COVID-19. Study-wide results and limits: Second-wave clones with a day 37 peak had unconfirmed SARS-CoV-2 specificity. Contracting clones from day 15 to 85 had balanced CD4/CD8; later expanders favoured CD4+. Researchers found some responding clones in pre-infection memory, a sign that cross-reactive memory joined.

This CDR3 comprises 16 residues. CDR1 is MNHEY and CDR2 is SMNVEV in the germline V gene (reference sequence). With V trimmed by 5 bases and J by 0 bases, 8 bases remained unmatched. This clonotype was detected a few times. The target antigen is unknown. The 5'RACE method, run with constant-segment primers, produced TCR alpha and TCR beta cDNA libraries (carrying sample barcodes and UMIs). Each CDR3 protein gets one entry after TCRdb re-called the 5' RACE reads with MiXCR. The sample gives about 270,000 distinct CDR3 sequences, around 15% of which show up once; 23% is in the top ten. The sequenced material came from PBMCs or a T cell subset sorted from them (not recorded which). J is TRBJ1-1 and V is TRBV27; TRBD1 aligns across 8 bases. The origin of this receptor is a man between 18 and 35 years old who had mild COVID-19 (a few samples of this study predate the infection). Cell type and time point are not known. CDR3 sequence: CASSHAGGAVNTEAFF. The DNA for the CDR3 is TGTGCCAGCAGTCATGCAGGGGGCGCGGTGAACACTGAAGCTTTCTTT.